This T cell receptor beta chain was recorded in a study of type 1 and type 2 diabetes patients. PCR was run on genomic DNA. The TCR beta CDR3 region was amplified using 30 forward and 13 reverse primers. TCRdb re-analysed the multiplex PCR reads in MiXCR, keeping a single row per CDR3 protein. This sample has 270,000 or so distinct CDR3 sequences, with 45% to 60% found just once. The germline V gene encodes CDR1 LGHNA and CDR2 YNFKEQ. V lost 4 bases and J 0 bases, leaving 7 bases between the germline ends. The CDR3 totals 15 residues. Sequencing was performed on peripheral blood mononuclear cells (PBMCs). The gene calls are TRBV4-2 and TRBJ2-6; D perhaps matches TRBD1 (5 bases). The clonotype was recovered from a man in his late teens or twenties with type 2 diabetes. The CDR3: CASSPDSSGANVLTF. In DNA, the CDR3 is TGTGCCAGCAGCCCTGACAGCTCTGGGGCCAACGTCCTGACTTTC.